In this sample, the clone carrying this T cell receptor (beta chain) turned up many times. CDR3-region Arm-PCR and iRepertoire HTBI primers produced the TCR beta libraries. MiXCR was run by TCRdb on the multiplex PCR reads, yielding one entry per CDR3 protein. Of around 450,000 distinct CDR3 sequences in the sample, about 16% were seen once. The sample comes from a study of regulatory T cells in long-lasting Graves disease. The overall study: Recently diagnosed Graves' patients had received antithyroid drugs for under 3 months.

The CDR3 is made up of 14 amino acids. CDR1 LGHDT and CDR2 YNNKEL come from the germline V gene (reference sequence). V lost 1 base and J 2 bases, leaving 7 bases between the germline ends. Time point reported: newly diagnosed GD, antithyroid drugs for less than 3 months. Extracted RNA from PBMCs served as the source of the TCR library. This same sample was also part of a study on T cells in Graves' hyperthyroidism and ophthalmopathy. That report adds: The study used the HTBI primer set for a first-round RT-PCR of the TCR CDR3. Blood also carried most thyroid clonotypes expanded above 0.001.

This specimen consisted of peripheral blood mononuclear cells (PBMCs), obtained at new diagnosis, from a patient treated with antithyroid drugs. The TCR was taken from a man aged 35 to 55 with Graves disease. The J gene is TRBJ2-3, the V gene TRBV3-1, with D unclear. The CDR3 spells CASSQGHLTDTQYF. DNA of the CDR3: TGTGCCAGCAGCCAAGGACACCTCACAGATACGCAGTATTTT.